Shown below are 14 T cell receptor beta chains from a single sample sequenced in a study of shared clonotypes between healthy human individuals. It was CD45RO-negative cells, positively selected for CCR7, that made up naive CD8 cells, with terminally differentiated effector memory CD45RA+ cells excluded. The data were produced by immunoSEQ multiplex PCR, yet TCRdb's version contains in-frame clones alone and is incomplete. The sample yields about 2,100,000 clones, about 92% seen once. Input material: naive CD8+ T cells from PBMCs. The source is a young man in good health. Some clones in this sample may be carry-over from other donors' samples.

The genes are TRBV9 and TRBJ2-3; no clear D. Germline-derived CDR1 and CDR2 are SGDLS and YYNGEE. The CDR3 contains 16 residues. V lost 1 base and J 2 bases, leaving 14 bases between the germline ends. CDR3 bases: TGTGCCAGCAGCGTAAAGGCGTGGGCTACCACAGATACGCAGTATTTT. This translates into CASSVKAWATTDTQYF.

A remark on this clone: Other DNA sequences in the same sample also yield this CDR3. This rearrangement joins TRBV5-6 to TRBJ2-7; D is unresolved. Deletions cut 3 bases from V and 6 bases from J, with 7 bases between. The length of the CDR3 is 11 residues. Germline loops: CDR1 SGHDT, CDR2 YYEEEE. The CDR3 here is CASSSRFEQYF. The CDR3 DNA follows: TGTGCCAGCAGCTCCAGATTCGAGCAGTACTTC.

The chain has TRBV27 and TRBJ2-5, with 8 bases aligning to TRBD1. Trimming cost V 6 bases and J 1 base; bases outside gene matches: 4. This CDR3 has 14 residues. Germline V CDR1 and CDR2: MNHEY, SMNVEV (reference sequence). CDR3 loop: CASRDRASQETQYF. The CDR3, as DNA: TGTGCCAGCAGGGACAGGGCGAGCCAAGAGACCCAGTACTTC.

This sequence joins TRBV27 and TRBJ2-1; possibly TRBD2 for D (5 bases). V lost 0 bases and J 5 bases, leaving 8 bases between the germline ends. The CDR3 consists of 14 residues. Germline V CDR1 and CDR2: MNHEY, SMNVEV (reference sequence). CDR3: CASSLSVANNEQFF. Here the CDR3 DNA reads TGTGCCAGCAGTTTATCGGTAGCGAACAATGAGCAGTTCTTC.

The chain joins TRBV19 to TRBJ2-1, with D uncertain. The V gene's germline CDR1 is LNHDA and CDR2 SQIVND (reference sequence). Trimming removed 3 bases at V and 5 bases at J, with 2 bases between. The CDR3 is 11 residues long. The CDR3 DNA is TGTGCCAGTAGTATTCACAATGAGCAGTTCTTC. It encodes CASSIHNEQFF.

The J gene is TRBJ2-5, the V gene TRBV19; 9 nucleotides match TRBD1. The germline V gene encodes CDR1 LNHDA and CDR2 SQIVND (reference sequence). J gave up 1 base and V 5 bases, and 8 bases lay outside the gene matches. The length of the CDR3 is 16 residues. The CDR3 bases are TGTGCCAGTAGTTCCCGACAGGGGGGCCTCCAAGAGACCCAGTACTTC. The encoded protein is CASSSRQGGLQETQYF. The variable domain in full, with the rest retrieved from reference TRBV19 and TRBJ2-5, is DGGITQSPKYLFRKEGQNVTLSCEQNLNHDAMYWYRQDPGQGLRLIYYSQIVNDFQKGDIAEGYSVSREKKESFPLTVTSAQKNPTAFYLCASSSRQGGLQETQYFGPGTRLLVL.

This chain joins TRBV10-3 and TRBJ1-2, with 10 nucleotides matching TRBD1. V trimming: 4 bases; J trimming: 8 bases; junction bases outside the gene matches: 4. Germline CDR1 ENHRY, CDR2 SYGVKD. This CDR3 region has 13 residues. The CDR3, as DNA: TGTGCCATCAGTGGACAGGGGGCCTACGGCTACACCTTC. It translates to CAISGQGAYGYTF.

This chain links TRBV19 with TRBJ2-7, with D possibly being TRBD2 (6 bases). V dropped 4 bases and J dropped 0 bases, with 10 bases sitting between them. The CDR3 has 14 amino acids. Germline assignment: CDR1 LNHDA and CDR2 SQIVND (reference sequence). In DNA, the CDR3 is TGTGCCAGTAGTAAGGACGGGAGCTCCTACGAGCAGTACTTC. As protein: CASSKDGSSYEQYF.

This chain links TRBV28 with TRBJ2-7; D is perhaps TRBD1 (5 bases). CDR1 and CDR2 (germline): MDHEN, SYDVKM. V dropped 2 bases and J dropped 7 bases, with 9 bases sitting between them. The CDR3 contains 12 residues. CDR3 region: CASSLRQKEQYF. The CDR3 nucleotides are TGTGCCAGCAGTTTAAGACAGAAAGAGCAGTACTTC.

The rearrangement joins TRBV7-9 to TRBJ1-1; perhaps TRBD1 as D (5 bases). V lost 5 bases and J 4 bases, leaving 17 bases between the germline ends. The CDR3 is 15 amino acids. The V gene's germline CDR1 is SEHNR and CDR2 FQNEAQ (reference sequence). The CDR3 sequence is CASSRPRGPSTEAFF. Written as DNA, the CDR3 is TGTGCCAGCAGCCGACCGAGGGGCCCCAGCACTGAAGCTTTCTTT.

V is TRBV28 and J is TRBJ2-1; tentatively, D is TRBD2 (6 bases). This CDR3 region has 16 residues. CDR1 is MDHEN, CDR2 SYDVKM, per germline. V lost 5 bases to trimming and J lost 6 bases, with 20 bases between them. The DNA of the CDR3 is TGTGCCAGCAGTGGCCTTTATGATAGCGGAATCAATGAGCAGTTCTTC. It is translated as CASSGLYDSGINEQFF.

V usage is TRBV27 and J usage is TRBJ1-1; D unclear. The CDR3 is 13 amino acids. V was trimmed by 6 bases and J by 1 base, leaving 9 bases between them. Germline V CDR1 and CDR2: MNHEY, SMNVEV (reference sequence). CDR3 loop: CASRWQPNTEAFF. CDR3 DNA: TGTGCCAGCAGGTGGCAGCCGAACACTGAAGCTTTCTTT.

V and J are TRBV11-2 and TRBJ2-7; D not resolved. Germline values: CDR1 SGHAT, CDR2 FQNNGV. The CDR3 has 13 residues. Deletions cut 5 bases from V and 6 bases from J, with 14 bases between. This CDR3 reads CASSHQTWSEQYF. The CDR3 DNA sequence: TGTGCCAGCAGCCACCAGACTTGGAGCGAGCAGTACTTC.

The chain has TRBV28 and TRBJ1-1; D not certain. The germline gives CDR1 MDHEN, CDR2 SYDVKM. The CDR3 has 11 amino acids. Between the trimmed V and J ends, which lost 7 bases and 5 bases, there was a span of 8 bases. CDR3 residues: CASTVWTEAFF. CDR3 DNA sequence: TGTGCCAGCACCGTATGGACTGAAGCTTTCTTT.